Below are 8 T cell receptor beta chains sequenced from a single sample in a study of T-cell reconstitution after alpha-beta-depleted transplantation in children. As it was prepared, the TCRbeta library received unique molecular identifiers. A single record per CDR3 protein comes from TCRdb applying MiXCR to the PCR reads. The sample has 600,000 to 700,000 distinct CDR3 sequences; over 15% are singletons. The specimen was PBMCs from the stem cell graft donor, collected from the stem cell graft. The receptors come from a human donor who donated a stem cell graft to a child with acute myeloid leukemia.

This clonotype has a count of ten or more. J is TRBJ1-5 and V is TRBV20-1; D might be TRBD1 (5 bases). The V gene lost 6 bases and the J gene lost 4 bases, with 13 bases spanning the gap. Germline V gene data show CDR1 as DFQATT and CDR2 as SNEGSKA (reference sequence). The CDR3 loop spans 13 amino acids. Written as DNA, the CDR3 is TGCAGTGCGTACGGGACGAATAATCAGCCCCAGCATTTT. Protein: CSAYGTNNQPQHF.

In its sample, this clonotype was seen a few times. The rearrangement joins TRBV9 to TRBJ2-2; D ambiguous. The CDR3 runs 14 residues. The germline CDR1 and CDR2 sequences are SGDLS and YYNGEE. Trimming removed 4 bases at V and 8 bases at J, with 15 bases between. The CDR3: CASSPWALVGELFF. The CDR3 nucleotides are TGTGCCAGCAGCCCCTGGGCATTGGTTGGGGAGCTGTTTTTT.

This clonotype came up a few times. The chain employs TRBV18 and TRBJ2-5; D remains ambiguous. The germline gives CDR1 KGHSH, CDR2 LQKENI. Trimming took 2 bases from V and 3 from J, leaving 7 bases between them. The CDR3 consists of 13 residues. In DNA, the CDR3 is TGTGCCAGCTCACCAGCACTGGAAGAGACCCAGTACTTC. Its protein is CASSPALEETQYF.

This clonotype appeared many times. The rearrangement links TRBV12-3 or TRBV12-4 to TRBJ2-3, with 10 nucleotides matching TRBD2. This CDR3 has 16 amino acids. V was clipped by 7 bases and J by 0 bases; unmatched bases: 7. This CDR3 reads CASNKRLAGSTDTQYF. As DNA, the CDR3 is TGTGCCAGCAACAAACGACTAGCGGGCAGCACAGATACGCAGTATTTT.

This clonotype was observed a few times. This chain connects TRBV6-5 to TRBJ1-6; a possible D gene is TRBD1 (5 bases). Germline CDR1 MNHEY, CDR2 SVGAGI. The CDR3 spans 16 residues. V lost 6 bases, J lost 7 bases, and 19 bases lay in between. CDR3: CASSRGTGRQNSPLHF. The CDR3 DNA reads TGTGCCAGCAGCCGTGGAACGGGACGTCAGAATTCACCCCTCCACTTT.

The V gene is TRBV6-1, the J gene TRBJ1-2; possibly TRBD1 for D (5 bases). Trimming left V 1 base short and J 4 bases short, with 13 bases between. Germline V CDR1 and CDR2: MNHNS, SASEGT. The CDR3 extends over 15 amino acids. The CDR3 nucleotides are TGTGCCAGCAGTGAAGTCCAGGGTATTAGCTATGGCTACACCTTC. This gives the protein CASSEVQGISYGYTF.

The chain is built from TRBV13 and TRBJ1-3; D remains unclear. CDR3 length: 13 residues. With 4 bases removed from V and 5 bases from J, the gap between germline ends came to 9 bases. Germline values: CDR1 PRHDT, CDR2 FYEKMQ (reference sequence). CDR3 in DNA: TGTGCCAGCAGCTGGGAGACAAGAAACACCATATATTTT. Protein: CASSWETRNTIYF.

Many counts were recorded for this clonotype. The chain joins TRBV12-3 or TRBV12-4 to TRBJ2-7; TRBD1 agrees at 9 bases. Trimming cost V 5 bases and J 7 bases; bases outside gene matches: 3. This CDR3 region has 12 residues. In nucleotides, the CDR3 is TGTGCCAGCAGTCTCGGGACAGGGGAGCAGTACGTC. Translated, it gives CASSLGTGEQYV.